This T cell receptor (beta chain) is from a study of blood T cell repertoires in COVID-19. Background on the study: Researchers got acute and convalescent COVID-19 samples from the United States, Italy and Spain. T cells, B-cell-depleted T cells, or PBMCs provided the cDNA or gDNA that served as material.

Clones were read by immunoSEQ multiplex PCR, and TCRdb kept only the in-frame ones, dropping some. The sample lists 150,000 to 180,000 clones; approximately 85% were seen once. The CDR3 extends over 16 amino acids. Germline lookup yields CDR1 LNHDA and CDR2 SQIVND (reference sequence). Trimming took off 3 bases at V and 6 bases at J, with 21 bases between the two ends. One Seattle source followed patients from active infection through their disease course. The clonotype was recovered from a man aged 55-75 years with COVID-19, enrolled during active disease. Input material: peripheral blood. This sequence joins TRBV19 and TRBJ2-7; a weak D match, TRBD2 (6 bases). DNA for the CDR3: TGTGCCAGTAGTATCGGGGGAGACACTGACTTCTCCGAGCAGTACTTC. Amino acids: CASSIGGDTDFSEQYF.